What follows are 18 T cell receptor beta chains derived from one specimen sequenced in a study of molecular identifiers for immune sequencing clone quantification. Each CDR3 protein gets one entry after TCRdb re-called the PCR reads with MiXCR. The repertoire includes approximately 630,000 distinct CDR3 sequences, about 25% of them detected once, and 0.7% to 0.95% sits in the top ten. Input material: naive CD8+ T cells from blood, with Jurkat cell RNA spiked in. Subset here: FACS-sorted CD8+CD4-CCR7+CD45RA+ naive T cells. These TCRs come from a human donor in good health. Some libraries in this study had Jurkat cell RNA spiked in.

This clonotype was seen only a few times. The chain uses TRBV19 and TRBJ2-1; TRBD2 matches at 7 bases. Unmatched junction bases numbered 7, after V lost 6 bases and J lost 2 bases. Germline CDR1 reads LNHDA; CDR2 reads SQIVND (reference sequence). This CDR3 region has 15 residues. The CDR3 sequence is CASRVSSGTYNEQFF. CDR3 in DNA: TGTGCCAGTAGAGTATCAAGCGGGACCTACAATGAGCAGTTCTTC. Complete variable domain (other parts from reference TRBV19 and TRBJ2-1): DGGITQSPKYLFRKEGQNVTLSCEQNLNHDAMYWYRQDPGQGLRLIYYSQIVNDFQKGDIAEGYSVSREKKESFPLTVTSAQKNPTAFYLCASRVSSGTYNEQFFGPGTRLTVL.

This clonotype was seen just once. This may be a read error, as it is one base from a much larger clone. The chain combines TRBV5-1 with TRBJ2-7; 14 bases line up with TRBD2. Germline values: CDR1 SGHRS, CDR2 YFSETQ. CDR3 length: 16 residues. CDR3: CAGSLRGTSGSYEQYF. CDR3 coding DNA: TGCGCCGGCAGCTTGCGAGGGACTAGCGGGAGCTACGAGCAGTACTTC.

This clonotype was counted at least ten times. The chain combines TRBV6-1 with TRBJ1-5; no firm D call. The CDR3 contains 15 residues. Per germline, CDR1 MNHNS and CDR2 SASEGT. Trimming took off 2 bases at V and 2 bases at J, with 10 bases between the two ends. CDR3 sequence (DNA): TGTGCCAGCAGTGAAATGGAGTTCGGCAATCAGCCCCAGCATTTT. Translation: CASSEMEFGNQPQHF.

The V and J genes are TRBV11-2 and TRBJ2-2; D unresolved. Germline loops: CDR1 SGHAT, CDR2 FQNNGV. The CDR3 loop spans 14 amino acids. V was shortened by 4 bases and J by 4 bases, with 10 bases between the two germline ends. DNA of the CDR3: TGTGCCAGCAGCTCCCTTGTTAGCACCGGGGAGCTGTTTTTT. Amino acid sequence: CASSSLVSTGELFF. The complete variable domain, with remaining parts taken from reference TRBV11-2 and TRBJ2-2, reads EAGVAQSPRYKIIEKRQSVAFWCNPISGHATLYWYQQILGQGPKLLIQFQNNGVVDDSQLPKDRFSAERLKGVDSTLKIQPAKLEDSAVYLCASSSLVSTGELFFGEGSRLTVL.

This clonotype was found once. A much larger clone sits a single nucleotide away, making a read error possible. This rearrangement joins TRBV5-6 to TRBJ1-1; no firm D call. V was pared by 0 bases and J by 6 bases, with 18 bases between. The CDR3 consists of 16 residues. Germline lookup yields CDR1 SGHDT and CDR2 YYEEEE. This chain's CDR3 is CASSLVAEWGKPEAFF. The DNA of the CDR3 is TGTGCCAGCAGCTTGGTTGCGGAGTGGGGAAAACCTGAAGCTTTCTTT.

CDR3 sequence: CASSSRQGAYNEQFF. The CDR3 coding sequence is TGTGCCAGCAGTTCCCGACAGGGGGCCTACAATGAGCAGTTCTTC. The J gene is TRBJ2-1, the V gene TRBV12-3 or TRBV12-4, with 9 positions matching TRBD1. Unmatched junction bases numbered 3, after V lost 4 bases and J lost 2 bases. The CDR3 spans 15 residues.

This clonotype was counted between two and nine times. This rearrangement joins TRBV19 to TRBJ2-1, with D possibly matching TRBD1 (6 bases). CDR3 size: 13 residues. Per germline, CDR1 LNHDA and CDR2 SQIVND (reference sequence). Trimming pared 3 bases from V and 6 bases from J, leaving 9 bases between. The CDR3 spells CASSIGGTNEQFF. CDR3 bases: TGTGCCAGTAGTATTGGGGGCACCAATGAGCAGTTCTTC.

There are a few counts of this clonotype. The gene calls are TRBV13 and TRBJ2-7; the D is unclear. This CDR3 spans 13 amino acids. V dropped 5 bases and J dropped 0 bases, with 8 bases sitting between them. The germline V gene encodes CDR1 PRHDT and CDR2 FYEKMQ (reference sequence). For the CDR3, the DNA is TGTGCCAGCAGCCCACACCACTCCTACGAGCAGTACTTC. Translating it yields CASSPHHSYEQYF.

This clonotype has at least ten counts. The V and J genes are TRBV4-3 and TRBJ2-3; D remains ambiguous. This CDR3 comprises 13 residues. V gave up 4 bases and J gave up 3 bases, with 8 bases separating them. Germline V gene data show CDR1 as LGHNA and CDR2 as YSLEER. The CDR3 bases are TGCGCCAGCAGCCCTGGCACTACAGATACGCAGTATTTT. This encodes CASSPGTTDTQYF.

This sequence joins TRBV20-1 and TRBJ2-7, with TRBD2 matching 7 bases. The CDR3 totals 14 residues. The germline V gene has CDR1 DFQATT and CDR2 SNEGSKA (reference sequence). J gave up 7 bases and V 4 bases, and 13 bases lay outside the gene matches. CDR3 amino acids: CSANSEREIGEQYF. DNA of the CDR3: TGCAGTGCTAACAGCGAGCGGGAAATCGGTGAGCAGTACTTC.

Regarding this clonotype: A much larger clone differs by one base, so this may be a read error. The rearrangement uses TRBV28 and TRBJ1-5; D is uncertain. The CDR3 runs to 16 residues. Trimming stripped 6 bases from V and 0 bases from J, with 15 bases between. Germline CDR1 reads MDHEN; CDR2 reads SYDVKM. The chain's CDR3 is CASRLPGSYSNQPQHF. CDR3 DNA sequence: TGTGCCAGCAGACTACCGGGCAGTTATAGCAATCAGCCCCAGCATTTT.

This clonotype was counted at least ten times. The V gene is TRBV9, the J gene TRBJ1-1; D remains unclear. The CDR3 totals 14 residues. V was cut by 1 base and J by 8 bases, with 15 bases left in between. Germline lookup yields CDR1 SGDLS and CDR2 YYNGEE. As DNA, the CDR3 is TGTGCCAGCAGCGTATCATCGTTGGGAGGGGAAGCTTTCTTT. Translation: CASSVSSLGGEAFF.

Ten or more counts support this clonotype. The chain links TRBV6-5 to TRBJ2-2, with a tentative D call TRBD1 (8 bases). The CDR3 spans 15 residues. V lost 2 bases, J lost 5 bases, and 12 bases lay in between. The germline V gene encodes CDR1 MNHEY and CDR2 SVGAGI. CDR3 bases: TGTGCCAGCAGTTACGGACAGGGACTAACCGGGGAGCTGTTTTTT. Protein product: CASSYGQGLTGELFF.

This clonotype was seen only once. The CDR3 sequence is CASSLKWGHSDTQYF. The CDR3 region has the DNA TGCGCCAGCAGCCTCAAGTGGGGACACTCAGATACGCAGTATTTT. This chain links TRBV4-1 with TRBJ2-3; TRBD1 is a possible D gene (6 bases). Per germline, CDR1 MGHRA and CDR2 YSYEKL. The CDR3 extends over 15 amino acids. V was shortened by 4 bases and J by 4 bases, with 15 bases between the two germline ends.

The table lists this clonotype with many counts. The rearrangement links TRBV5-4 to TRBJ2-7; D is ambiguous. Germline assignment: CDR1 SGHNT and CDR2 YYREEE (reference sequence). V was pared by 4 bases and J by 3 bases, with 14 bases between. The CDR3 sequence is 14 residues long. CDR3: CASSGGGKDYEQYF. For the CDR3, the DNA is TGTGCCAGCAGCGGCGGTGGCAAGGACTACGAGCAGTACTTC.

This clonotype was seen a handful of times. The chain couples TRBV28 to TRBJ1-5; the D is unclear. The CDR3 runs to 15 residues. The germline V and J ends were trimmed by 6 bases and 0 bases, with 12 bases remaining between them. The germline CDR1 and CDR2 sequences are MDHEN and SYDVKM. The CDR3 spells CASSPDGYSNQPQHF. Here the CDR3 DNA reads TGTGCCAGCAGCCCTGACGGCTATAGCAATCAGCCCCAGCATTTT.

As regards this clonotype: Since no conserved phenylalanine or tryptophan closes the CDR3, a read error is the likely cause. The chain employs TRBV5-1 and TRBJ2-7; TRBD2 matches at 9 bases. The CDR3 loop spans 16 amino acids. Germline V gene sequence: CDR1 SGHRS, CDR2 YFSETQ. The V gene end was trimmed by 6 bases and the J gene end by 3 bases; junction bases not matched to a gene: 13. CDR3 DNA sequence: TGCGCCAGCAACATTGGGGAGACTAGCGGAAACTACGAGCAGTACCTC. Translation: CASNIGETSGNYEQYL.

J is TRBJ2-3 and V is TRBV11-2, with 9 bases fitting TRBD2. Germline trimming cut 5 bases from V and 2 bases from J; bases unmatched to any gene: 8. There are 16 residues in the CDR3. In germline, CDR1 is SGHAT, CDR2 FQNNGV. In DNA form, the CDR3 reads TGTGCCAGCAGCGCACACCGACTAGCGGACACAGATACGCAGTATTTT. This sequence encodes CASSAHRLADTDTQYF.